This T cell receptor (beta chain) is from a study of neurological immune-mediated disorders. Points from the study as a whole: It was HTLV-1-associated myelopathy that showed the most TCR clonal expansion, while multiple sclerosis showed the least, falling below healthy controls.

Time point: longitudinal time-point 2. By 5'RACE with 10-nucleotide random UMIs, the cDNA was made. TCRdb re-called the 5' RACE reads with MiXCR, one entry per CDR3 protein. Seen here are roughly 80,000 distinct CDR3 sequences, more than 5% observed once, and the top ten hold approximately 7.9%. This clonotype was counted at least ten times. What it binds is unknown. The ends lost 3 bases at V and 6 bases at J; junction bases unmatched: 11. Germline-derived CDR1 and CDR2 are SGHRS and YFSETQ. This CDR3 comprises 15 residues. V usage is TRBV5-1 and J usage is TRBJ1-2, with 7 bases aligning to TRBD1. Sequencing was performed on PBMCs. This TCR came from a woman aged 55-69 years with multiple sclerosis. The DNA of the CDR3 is TGCGCCAGCAGCTCATGGACAGGAGACTATAATGGCTACACCTTC. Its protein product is CASSSWTGDYNGYTF.